This T cell receptor (beta chain) stems from a study of cytomegalovirus exposure and HLA in healthy donors. Per the germline V gene, CDR1 is SGHRS and CDR2 is YFSETQ. The CDR3 totals 16 residues. The V gene end was trimmed by 1 base and the J gene end by 0 bases; junction bases not matched to a gene: 7. Vbeta (60) and Jbeta (13) primers were used in the PCR. TCRdb keeps only in-frame clones here, not all; method: immunoSEQ multiplex PCR. The repertoire holds 40,000 or so clones, with 66% as singletons. This clone was seen a handful of times. The sequence derives from a man aged 45-60 years in good health and CMV-seropositive. The material sequenced was PBMCs. This sequence joins TRBV5-1 and TRBJ2-7, with 7 bases lining up with TRBD1. CDR3 loop: CASSLNPGQTSYEQYF. The DNA of the CDR3 is TGCGCCAGCAGCTTGAACCCGGGACAGACCTCCTACGAGCAGTACTTC.